Each of the 7 T cell receptor beta chains below was sequenced from the same sample in a study of CD8+ T cells in alopecia areata. Reverse transcribed after extraction, RNA yielded cDNA as the sequencing template. TCRdb's table, derived via immunoSEQ multiplex PCR, lists solely in-frame clones and lacks some. The profile shows about 56,000 clones, 96% of them singletons. This specimen was CD8+ T cells sorted from blood, taken at week 0. The receptor source for this set is a human donor with alopecia areata.

This clone was recorded only once. The V call is TRBV5-6, the J call TRBJ2-5; TRBD1 is a possible D gene (6 bases). The V end lost 5 bases, the J end lost 2 bases, and 16 bases lay between the germline ends. Germline values: CDR1 SGHDT, CDR2 YYEEEE. The CDR3 has 15 amino acids. The CDR3 region has the DNA TGTGCCAGCAGTTCCTTCCGGACAGCACAAGAGACCCAGTACTTC. Translation: CASSSFRTAQETQYF.

The V and J genes are TRBV11-2 and TRBJ2-5, with 9 bases identical to TRBD2. The CDR3 loop spans 15 amino acids. V was pared by 0 bases and J by 5 bases, with 4 bases of the junction left unmatched. Germline loops: CDR1 SGHAT, CDR2 FQNNGV. The chain's CDR3 is CASSLEFAGGETQYF. Here the CDR3 DNA reads TGTGCCAGCAGCTTAGAATTCGCGGGGGGGGAGACCCAGTACTTC.

The chain couples TRBV27 to TRBJ1-1, with D perhaps matching TRBD1 (5 bases). V was cut by 6 bases and J by 4 bases, with 12 bases left in between. Germline V CDR1 and CDR2: MNHEY, SMNVEV (reference sequence). The CDR3 totals 13 residues. CDR3 DNA sequence: TGTGCCAGCAGGTGGGGCGCGGGCACTGAAGCTTTCTTT. This codes for CASRWGAGTEAFF.

This chain joins TRBV7-2 and TRBJ2-5; TRBD2 matches 7 bases. The V segment lost 5 bases and the J segment 1 base; nucleotides outside the gene matches: 4. Germline V lookup: CDR1 SGHTA, CDR2 FQGNSA. The CDR3 has 14 residues. CDR3 residues: CASSLSGPQETQYF. The CDR3 DNA follows: TGTGCCAGCAGCCTTAGCGGGCCCCAAGAGACCCAGTACTTC.

The chain uses TRBV4-1 and TRBJ1-5, with 10 bases that match TRBD1. This CDR3 region has 15 residues. Trimming at V came to 3 bases and at J to 6 bases, leaving 5 bases not matched to a gene. CDR1 and CDR2 (germline): MGHRA, YSYEKL. CDR3 in amino acids: CASSQTGGSGQPQHF. The CDR3 nucleotides are TGCGCCAGCAGCCAGACAGGGGGCAGCGGTCAGCCCCAGCATTTT.

The chain employs TRBV13 and TRBJ2-7, with 8 bases fitting TRBD1. CDR1 PRHDT and CDR2 FYEKMQ come from the germline V gene (reference sequence). Trimming took 4 bases from V and 6 from J; bases not matched to a gene: 8. There are 14 residues in the CDR3. CDR3 residues: CASSYGQGPREQYF. The CDR3 bases are TGTGCCAGCAGCTACGGACAGGGACCTCGCGAGCAGTACTTC.

The chain recombines TRBV4-3 with TRBJ2-6, with D possibly being TRBD2 (6 bases). Trimming took off 0 bases at V and 0 bases at J, with 12 bases between the two ends. This CDR3 has 18 residues. The germline gives CDR1 LGHNA, CDR2 YSLEER. For the CDR3, the DNA is TGCGCCAGCAGCCAAGATCCGGAGGGGAGCTCTGGGGCCAACGTCCTGACTTTC. As protein: CASSQDPEGSSGANVLTF.